This T cell receptor (beta chain) was identified during a study of patients and donors after allogeneic stem cell transplantation. Each CDR3 protein is one row after TCRdb ran MiXCR on the RT-PCR reads. The sample consists of about a million distinct CDR3 sequences, 15% to 20% of them appearing once. Trimming took off 3 bases at V and 5 bases at J, with 20 bases between the two ends. This CDR3 has 16 amino acids. Germline loops: CDR1 SGDLS, CDR2 YYNGEE. The chain is built from TRBV9 and TRBJ1-1; possible D gene TRBD1, 5 bases. The clonotype was recovered from a human donor who was either an allogeneic HSCT recipient or a stem cell or donor lymphocyte infusion donor (not recorded which). It is not recorded whose cells these are; they may come from a transplant donor. Sequencing was carried out using blood, either unsorted or a sorted T cell fraction (not recorded which). This CDR3 reads CASSAGRVGGWTEAFF. DNA of the CDR3: TGTGCCAGCAGCGCTGGAAGGGTGGGGGGTTGGACTGAAGCTTTCTTT.